Shown below are 30 T cell receptor beta chains from a single sample sequenced in a study of cytomegalovirus exposure and HLA in healthy donors. The data were produced by immunoSEQ multiplex PCR, yet TCRdb's version contains in-frame clones alone and is incomplete. There are some 150,000 clones in the sample; roughly 90% occur only once, and around 0.7% lies in the top ten. The specimen was PBMCs. The receptor source for this set is a man younger than 30 in good health and CMV-seronegative.

This chain uses TRBV6-5 with TRBJ2-7; the match to TRBD1 covers 10 bases. There are 14 residues in the CDR3. Per the germline V gene, CDR1 is MNHEY and CDR2 is SVGAGI. J was trimmed by 4 bases and V by 6 bases; bases with no gene match: 6. This CDR3 is CASSPGTGVYEQYF. The CDR3 nucleotides read TGTGCCAGCAGCCCCGGGACAGGGGTTTACGAGCAGTACTTC.

V is TRBV5-4 and J is TRBJ2-3, with TRBD2 identical over 14 bases. This CDR3 has 19 residues. The V gene's germline CDR1 is SGHNT and CDR2 YYREEE (reference sequence). Trimming removed 0 bases from V and 5 bases from J; junction bases left unmatched: 11. The CDR3 reads CASSLGGLAGGSRGDTQYF. Written as DNA, the CDR3 is TGTGCCAGCAGCTTGGGTGGACTAGCGGGAGGTTCACGGGGAGATACGCAGTATTTT.

This chain joins TRBV7-7 and TRBJ2-5; 8 bases map to TRBD2. Trimming removed 5 bases from V and 4 bases from J; junction bases left unmatched: 9. The CDR3 totals 15 residues. Germline-derived CDR1 and CDR2 are SSHAT and FNYEAQ (reference sequence). CDR3 DNA: TGTGCCAGCAGCCCAGTAACGGGAGGGATAGAGACCCAGTACTTC. Protein sequence: CASSPVTGGIETQYF.

The chain is built from TRBV9 and TRBJ1-1; 11 nucleotides agree with TRBD1. The CDR3 length is 14 residues. Germline CDR1 is SGDLS and CDR2 is YYNGEE. Trimming took 3 bases from V and 10 from J; bases not matched to a gene: 8. CDR3 protein: CASSAGDRGTGAFF. The CDR3 DNA sequence: TGTGCCAGCAGCGCCGGGGACAGGGGGACCGGAGCTTTCTTT.

This clone was observed a single time. This sequence joins TRBV6-5 and TRBJ2-7, with D possibly being TRBD2 (5 bases). Germline loops: CDR1 MNHEY, CDR2 SVGAGI. This CDR3 is built from 15 residues. The germline V and J ends were trimmed by 5 bases and 0 bases, with 14 bases remaining between them. The CDR3 coding sequence is TGTGCCAGCAGTACGACTATTGCGGGCTCCTACGAGCAGTACGTC. This translates into CASSTTIAGSYEQYV.

The CDR3 here is CAIQREVYNEQFF. The CDR3 DNA follows: TGTGCCATCCAGCGGGAGGTCTACAATGAGCAGTTCTTC. The chain couples TRBV2 to TRBJ2-1; 9 nucleotides line up with TRBD2. Germline CDR1 and CDR2: SNHLY and FYNNEI. Trimming removed 10 bases from V and 3 bases from J; junction bases left unmatched: 4. The CDR3 runs to 13 residues.

This chain links TRBV6-5 with TRBJ2-1; TRBD2 agrees at 8 bases. The CDR3 totals 14 residues. Looked up from germline, CDR1 is MNHEY and CDR2 is SVGAGI. J gave up 2 bases and V 7 bases, and 4 bases lay outside the gene matches. This CDR3 reads CASTGRAPYNEQFF. The CDR3 bases are TGTGCCAGCACCGGGAGGGCACCCTACAATGAGCAGTTCTTC.

This clone was counted a few times. The genes are TRBV18 and TRBJ2-7; a weak D match, TRBD2 (5 bases). Germline V gene lookup returns CDR1 KGHSH and CDR2 LQKENI. CDR3 length: 13 amino acids. V shed 3 bases and J shed 5 bases, with 11 bases lying between them. For the CDR3, the DNA is TGTGCCAGCTCACCCCCGCCGAGGGACGAGCAGTACTTC. Translated, it gives CASSPPPRDEQYF.

CDR3 DNA sequence: TGCGCCAGCAGCTCCGGGACTAGCGGGAGTGGGGAGACCCAGTACTTC. Translated, it gives CASSSGTSGSGETQYF. The V and J genes are TRBV5-1 and TRBJ2-5; TRBD2 agrees at 14 bases. CDR1 is SGHRS, CDR2 YFSETQ, per germline. V was clipped by 3 bases and J by 5 bases; unmatched bases: 6. CDR3 length: 16 residues.

V is TRBV6-1 and J is TRBJ2-5; perhaps TRBD2 as D (5 bases). Germline loops: CDR1 MNHNS, CDR2 SASEGT. The CDR3 consists of 13 residues. Trimming cost V 2 bases and J 5 bases, with 9 bases left between them. The CDR3: CASSESGGETQYF. In DNA, the CDR3 is TGTGCCAGCAGTGAATCCGGCGGGGAGACCCAGTACTTC.

V usage is TRBV11-1 and J usage is TRBJ2-7; 11 bases agree with TRBD2. CDR3 size: 14 residues. V gave up 4 bases and J gave up 3 bases; unmatched junction bases: 2. The V gene's germline CDR1 is SGHAT and CDR2 FQDESV (reference sequence). The CDR3 bases are TGTGCCAGCAGCTACGGGACTAGCGGCTACGAGCAGTACTTC. Translating gives CASSYGTSGYEQYF.

The chain combines TRBV29-1 with TRBJ1-3; D is uncertain. Trimming took off 6 bases at V and 2 bases at J, with 8 bases between the two ends. CDR1 and CDR2 (germline): SQVTM, ANQGSEA. There are 12 residues in the CDR3. The chain's CDR3 is CSVKVAGNTIYF. Written as DNA, the CDR3 is TGCAGCGTCAAAGTAGCTGGAAACACCATATATTTT.

V usage is TRBV11-3 and J usage is TRBJ2-3; maybe TRBD1 (5 bases). CDR1 and CDR2 (germline): SGHNT, YENEEA. Trimming took 5 bases from V and 2 from J, leaving 17 bases between them. The CDR3 has 16 amino acids. The CDR3 DNA follows: TGTGCCAGCAGCCCACGAGAGACAGTTAACACAGATACGCAGTATTTT. Residues: CASSPRETVNTDTQYF.

V and J are TRBV4-2 and TRBJ1-1; 7 bases match TRBD1. V lost 3 bases, J lost 3 bases, and 7 bases stayed unmatched. Looked up from germline, CDR1 is LGHNA and CDR2 is YNFKEQ. The CDR3 is 15 amino acids. The chain's CDR3 is CASSHRQGGDTEAFF. The DNA of the CDR3 is TGTGCCAGCAGCCACAGACAGGGCGGGGACACTGAAGCTTTCTTT.

This clone was observed once. The chain couples TRBV7-3 to TRBJ2-2, with no clear D. Germline CDR1 is SGHTA and CDR2 is FQGTGA. Trimming pared 5 bases from V and 7 bases from J, leaving 8 bases between. CDR3 length: 12 amino acids. DNA of the CDR3: TGTGCCAGCAGCGCTGACTTCGGGGAGCTGTTTTTT. Amino acids: CASSADFGELFF.

The chain recombines TRBV5-6 with TRBJ1-3; D is ambiguous. This CDR3 region has 15 residues. Per the germline V gene, CDR1 is SGHDT and CDR2 is YYEEEE. V was shortened by 1 base and J by 1 base, with 9 bases between the two germline ends. The CDR3 is CASSLLRDSGNTIYF. CDR3 sequence (DNA): TGTGCCAGCAGCTTGCTGAGGGATTCTGGAAACACCATATATTTT. The variable domain in full, completed from reference TRBV5-6 and TRBJ1-3, reads DAGVTQSPTHLIKTRGQQVTLRCSPKSGHDTVSWYQQALGQGPQFIFQYYEEEERQRGNFPDRFSGHQFPNYSSELNVNALLLGDSALYLCASSLLRDSGNTIYFGEGSWLTVV.

The rearrangement joins TRBV7-9 to TRBJ1-2; D remains ambiguous. Per the germline V gene, CDR1 is SEHNR and CDR2 is FQNEAQ (reference sequence). This CDR3 spans 14 amino acids. Trimming left V 1 base short and J 8 bases short, with 14 bases between. The chain's CDR3 is CASSLGNSGSGYTF. CDR3 bases: TGTGCCAGCAGCTTAGGGAATTCCGGGAGCGGCTACACCTTC.

The chain has TRBV5-1 and TRBJ2-5; 7 bases are a match to TRBD1. Per germline, CDR1 SGHRS and CDR2 YFSETQ. The CDR3 runs 15 residues. V trimming: 0 bases; J trimming: 4 bases; junction bases outside the gene matches: 6. CDR3 sequence: CASSLGQGLRETQYF. CDR3 nucleotide sequence: TGCGCCAGCAGCTTGGGACAGGGCCTTCGAGAGACCCAGTACTTC.

The chain has TRBV6-5 and TRBJ2-7, with 9 bases identical to TRBD1. V was pared by 7 bases and J by 2 bases, with 6 bases of the junction left unmatched. The CDR3 spans 14 residues. Germline CDR1 is MNHEY and CDR2 is SVGAGI. The CDR3 spells CASIGQGLPYEQYF. Written as DNA, the CDR3 is TGTGCCAGCATTGGACAGGGGCTACCCTACGAGCAGTACTTC.

This sequence joins TRBV6-6 and TRBJ2-4, with D tentatively TRBD1 (6 bases). The CDR3 loop spans 14 amino acids. V lost 4 bases, J lost 7 bases, and 14 bases lay in between. CDR1 is MNHNY, CDR2 SVGAGI, per germline (reference sequence). CDR3 coding DNA: TGTGCCAGCAGTTCCCATTCGAGGGGGAACATTCAGTACTTC. This sequence encodes CASSSHSRGNIQYF.

The chain links TRBV9 to TRBJ2-2; 8 positions match TRBD2. Unmatched junction bases numbered 11, after V lost 0 bases and J lost 4 bases. The CDR3 spans 18 residues. Looked up from germline, CDR1 is SGDLS and CDR2 is YYNGEE. CDR3 amino acids: CASSVVSGIPFGTGELFF. CDR3 in DNA: TGTGCCAGCAGCGTAGTTAGCGGGATCCCCTTTGGCACCGGGGAGCTGTTTTTT.

V and J are TRBV13 and TRBJ2-1, with 9 bases matching TRBD2. Germline V lookup: CDR1 PRHDT, CDR2 FYEKMQ (reference sequence). The CDR3 totals 15 residues. Trimming removed 0 bases from V and 7 bases from J; junction bases left unmatched: 4. CDR3 protein: CASSLGLAGKNEQFF. As DNA, the CDR3 is TGTGCCAGCAGCTTAGGCCTAGCGGGAAAGAATGAGCAGTTCTTC. Based on the CDR3 plus reference TRBV13 and TRBJ2-1, the full variable domain is AAGVIQSPRHLIKEKRETATLKCYPIPRHDTVYWYQQGPGQDPQFLISFYEKMQSDKGSIPDRFSAQQFSDYHSELNMSSLELGDSALYFCASSLGLAGKNEQFFGPGTRLTVL.

The chain carries TRBV5-1 and TRBJ2-5, with 12 bases aligning to TRBD2. The V gene end was trimmed by 5 bases and the J gene end by 5 bases; junction bases not matched to a gene: 10. Germline V gives CDR1 SGHRS, CDR2 YFSETQ. This CDR3 is built from 16 residues. The CDR3 protein is CASRSGTSGRGETQYF. The CDR3 nucleotides read TGCGCCAGCAGATCCGGGACTAGCGGGCGAGGGGAGACCCAGTACTTC.

The CDR3 nucleotides read TGCGCCAGCAGCCAAGATCGAGCAGGGTTAATAGCCCAGCATTTT. Its translation is CASSQDRAGLIAQHF. The chain is built from TRBV4-1 and TRBJ1-5; D may be TRBD1 (5 bases). Deletions cut 0 bases from V and 11 bases from J, with 17 bases between. Germline lookup yields CDR1 MGHRA and CDR2 YSYEKL. The CDR3 runs 15 residues.

The genes are TRBV5-6 and TRBJ1-3; no definite D call. The CDR3 extends over 15 amino acids. V was pared by 4 bases and J by 0 bases, with 11 bases between. Per the germline V gene, CDR1 is SGHDT and CDR2 is YYEEEE. CDR3 residues: CASSLIGISGNTIYF. Written as DNA, the CDR3 is TGTGCCAGCAGCCTTATCGGGATCTCTGGAAACACCATATATTTT. The variable domain in full, with the rest retrieved from reference TRBV5-6 and TRBJ1-3, is DAGVTQSPTHLIKTRGQQVTLRCSPKSGHDTVSWYQQALGQGPQFIFQYYEEEERQRGNFPDRFSGHQFPNYSSELNVNALLLGDSALYLCASSLIGISGNTIYFGEGSWLTVV.

This rearrangement joins TRBV2 to TRBJ2-1; D is possibly TRBD2 (5 bases). Germline V CDR1 and CDR2: SNHLY, FYNNEI. Trimming took 3 bases from V and 1 from J, leaving 7 bases between them. This CDR3 has 14 residues. CDR3 DNA sequence: TGTGCCAGCAGTGATAGCGATTCCTACAATGAGCAGTTCTTC. It translates to CASSDSDSYNEQFF.

This clone has just a few counts. V usage is TRBV30 and J usage is TRBJ1-2, with D unresolved. This CDR3 contains 12 residues. V lost 2 bases and J lost 8, with 12 bases in between. From germline, CDR1 is GTSNPN and CDR2 SVGIG (reference sequence). DNA for the CDR3: TGTGCCTGGAGTATTAACTATCGAGGCTACACCTTC. Amino acid sequence: CAWSINYRGYTF.

The gene calls are TRBV2 and TRBJ2-7; unclear D gene. In germline, CDR1 is SNHLY, CDR2 FYNNEI. Deletions cut 0 bases from V and 3 bases from J, with 12 bases between. The CDR3 spans 15 residues. CDR3 protein: CASSEARGLGYEQYF. CDR3 DNA: TGTGCCAGCAGTGAAGCGCGTGGGCTCGGCTACGAGCAGTACTTC.

V usage is TRBV4-2 and J usage is TRBJ2-4; D is possibly TRBD2 (5 bases). Between the trimmed V and J ends, which lost 6 bases and 8 bases, there was a span of 17 bases. The CDR3 length is 14 residues. Germline lookup yields CDR1 LGHNA and CDR2 YNFKEQ. In nucleotides, the CDR3 is TGTGCCAGCAGAAGCGGCGGCGGACCCGACATTCAGTACTTC. Amino acids: CASRSGGGPDIQYF.

CDR3 protein: CASSLGTGPYGYTF. CDR3 nucleotide sequence: TGTGCCAGCAGCTTGGGGACAGGTCCCTATGGCTACACCTTC. The chain carries TRBV5-8 and TRBJ1-2; 7 nucleotides match TRBD1. Germline V lookup: CDR1 SGHTS, CDR2 YDEGEE. V was pared by 0 bases and J by 4 bases, with 3 bases of the junction left unmatched. The CDR3 is made up of 14 amino acids. The whole variable domain, filled in from reference TRBV5-8 and TRBJ1-2, reads EAGVTQSPTHLIKTRGQQATLRCSPISGHTSVYWYQQALGLGLQFLLWYDEGEERNRGNFPPRFSGRQFPNYSSELNVNALELEDSALYLCASSLGTGPYGYTFGSGTRLTVV.